The clone carrying this TCR beta chain was found many times. The data derive from a study of T cells in Graves' hyperthyroidism and ophthalmopathy. The blood sample predates any ophthalmopathy symptoms, coming from first hyperthyroidism diagnosis. RNA transcripts were the template for amplifying TCR beta CDR3 regions. An initial round of RT-PCR targeting the TCR CDR3 relied on the HTBI primer set. TCRdb fed the multiplex PCR reads into MiXCR, producing one record per CDR3 protein. The table includes under 350,000 distinct CDR3 sequences, less than 30% detected once. The germline V gene encodes CDR1 MNHEY and CDR2 SVGAGI. V lost 6 bases to trimming and J lost 3 bases, with 9 bases between them. This CDR3 comprises 12 residues.

The chain is built from TRBV6-5 and TRBJ2-7; D may be TRBD1 (5 bases). The sequence came from a man aged 35 to 55 with Graves' hyperthyroidism that later progressed to Graves' ophthalmopathy. Sequenced sample: blood. This CDR3 reads CASSIQGYEQYF. The DNA of the CDR3 is TGTGCCAGCAGCATCCAGGGCTACGAGCAGTACTTC.